A single sample gave rise to the 24 T cell receptor beta chains below, sequenced in a study of blood T cell repertoires in COVID-19. TCRdb's copy holds only in-frame clones and misses some; the assay was immunoSEQ multiplex PCR. The table shows fewer than 200,000 clones, with 80% to 90% occurring only once. The sequencing input was peripheral blood. Receptors were obtained from a man aged 35 to 55 with acute or convalescent COVID-19.

The V gene is TRBV29-1, the J gene TRBJ2-2; TRBD1 matches 10 bases. The CDR3 extends over 15 amino acids. The V gene's germline CDR1 is SQVTM and CDR2 ANQGSEA. Trimming took 7 bases from V and 1 from J; bases not matched to a gene: 6. The CDR3 region has the DNA TGCAGCGCAAAGGGACAGGGGCGGAACACCGGGGAGCTGTTTTTT. Translation: CSAKGQGRNTGELFF.

The chain is built from TRBV21-1 and TRBJ1-5. TRBV21-1 corresponds to a pseudogene. This CDR3 spans 17 amino acids. The CDR3 spells CASSKEGEGFGNQPQHF. Written as DNA, the CDR3 is TGTGCCAGCAGCAAAGAAGGGGAGGGTTTTGGCAATCAGCCCCAGCATTTT.

This chain links TRBV6-4 with TRBJ2-1; 13 bases match TRBD2. Germline values: CDR1 MRHNA, CDR2 SNTAGT. CDR3 size: 15 residues. The junction had 4 bases not matched to a gene; V was cut back by 5 bases and J by 6 bases. CDR3 protein: CASSTTSGGVNEQFF. The CDR3 coding sequence is TGTGCCAGCAGTACCACTAGCGGGGGGGTCAATGAGCAGTTCTTC.

V and J are TRBV6-5 and TRBJ1-5; D possibly corresponds to TRBD1 (5 bases). The CDR3 has 14 amino acids. Trimming pared 0 bases from V and 8 bases from J, leaving 11 bases between. Germline V gene data show CDR1 as MNHEY and CDR2 as SVGAGI. The DNA of the CDR3 is TGTGCCAGCAGTTACTCGGCAGGGTTGGAGCCCCAGCATTTT. This sequence encodes CASSYSAGLEPQHF.

The chain joins TRBV30 to TRBJ1-1, with D perhaps TRBD1 (5 bases). Trimming shortened V by 3 bases and J by 4 bases, and 12 bases separated the two germline ends. CDR1 and CDR2 (germline): GTSNPN, SVGIG (reference sequence). This CDR3 is built from 13 residues. The DNA for the CDR3 is TGTGCCTGGAGGGCCGGGGGTGCCACTGAAGCTTTCTTT. Translation gives CAWRAGGATEAFF.

This chain joins TRBV5-1 and TRBJ1-6; 7 bases match TRBD1. After removal of 0 bases from V and 7 bases from J, the junction contained 7 bases not matched to a gene. The germline V gene has CDR1 SGHRS and CDR2 YFSETQ. The CDR3 is 16 residues long. The DNA for the CDR3 is TGCGCCAGCAGCTTGGGGGTGACAGGGTGGAATTCACCCCTCCACTTT. It yields the protein CASSLGVTGWNSPLHF.

The rearrangement uses TRBV6-2 or TRBV6-3 and TRBJ2-3; the match to TRBD2 covers 8 bases. Per germline, CDR1 MNHEY and CDR2 SVGEGT. The J segment lost 4 bases and the V segment lost 0 bases, leaving 15 bases of the junction unmatched. The CDR3 has 19 residues. For the CDR3, the DNA is TGTGCCAGCAGTTACTCCGGGACTAGGAGTTTCAGGGGAGCAGATACGCAGTATTTT. Translation: CASSYSGTRSFRGADTQYF.

This chain connects TRBV7-2 to TRBJ2-7, with 9 bases fitting TRBD1. The junction had 6 bases not matched to a gene; V was cut back by 5 bases and J by 4 bases. The CDR3 extends over 14 amino acids. In germline, CDR1 is SGHTA, CDR2 FQGNSA. CDR3 DNA: TGTGCCAGCAGCACGACAGGGGGGTGGTACGAGCAGTACTTC. Encoded protein: CASSTTGGWYEQYF.

The genes are TRBV5-4 and TRBJ1-3; TRBD1 might be the D (6 bases). In germline, CDR1 is SGHNT, CDR2 YYREEE (reference sequence). Trimming shortened V by 2 bases and J by 4 bases, and 13 bases separated the two germline ends. The CDR3 contains 15 residues. This CDR3 is CASSFGGAYGNTIYF. CDR3 in DNA: TGTGCCAGCAGCTTTGGGGGCGCATACGGAAACACCATATATTTT.

The V call is TRBV19, the J call TRBJ2-7; D might be TRBD1 (5 bases). This CDR3 is built from 15 residues. The V gene's germline CDR1 is LNHDA and CDR2 SQIVND (reference sequence). Between the trimmed V and J ends, which lost 0 bases and 2 bases, there was a span of 11 bases. CDR3 DNA sequence: TGTGCCAGTAGTATAGAGGGTAGACAGACCTACGAGCAGTACTTC. It specifies CASSIEGRQTYEQYF.

V usage is TRBV5-1 and J usage is TRBJ1-5, with TRBD1 matching over 11 bases. V lost 0 bases to trimming and J lost 4 bases; unmatched junction nucleotides: 9. From germline, CDR1 is SGHRS and CDR2 YFSETQ. CDR3 length: 18 amino acids. CDR3 amino acids: CASSLAPSGTGGNQPQHF. The CDR3 DNA sequence: TGCGCCAGCAGCTTGGCTCCCTCCGGGACAGGGGGAAATCAGCCCCAGCATTTT.

The rearrangement uses TRBV4-2 and TRBJ2-2; TRBD2 matches 11 bases. The CDR3 is 16 residues long. The junction had 6 bases not matched to a gene; V was cut back by 4 bases and J by 5 bases. The germline V gene has CDR1 LGHNA and CDR2 YNFKEQ. The DNA of the CDR3 is TGTGCCAGCAGCCTTAGCGGGGGGGCTTTAACCGGGGAGCTGTTTTTT. Its translation: CASSLSGGALTGELFF.

The V gene is TRBV20-1, the J gene TRBJ1-1, with D uncertain. This CDR3 contains 11 residues. Germline values: CDR1 DFQATT, CDR2 SNEGSKA (reference sequence). Trimming left V 6 bases short and J 3 bases short, with 8 bases between. Here the CDR3 DNA reads TGCAGTGCCCCAGAGGACACTGAAGCTTTCTTT. It is translated as CSAPEDTEAFF.

The chain employs TRBV5-1 and TRBJ1-6; TRBD1 is a possible D gene (6 bases). Germline CDR1 SGHRS, CDR2 YFSETQ. CDR3 length: 15 residues. V gave up 4 bases and J gave up 6 bases, with 14 bases separating them. In DNA form, the CDR3 reads TGCGCCAGCAGCCTCCCAGGGGTGGGTAATTCACCCCTCCACTTT. It yields the protein CASSLPGVGNSPLHF.

The chain recombines TRBV10-3 with TRBJ2-2; 8 bases are shared with TRBD1. The germline V gene encodes CDR1 ENHRY and CDR2 SYGVKD. V lost 10 bases to trimming and J lost 1 base; unmatched junction nucleotides: 2. The CDR3 runs to 13 residues. The CDR3 region is CASDRGNTGELFF. As DNA, the CDR3 is TGTGCCAGCGACAGGGGGAACACCGGGGAGCTGTTTTTT.

The chain combines TRBV2 with TRBJ2-5, with 9 nucleotides matching TRBD1. Trimming at V came to 3 bases and at J to 0 bases, leaving 5 bases not matched to a gene. The CDR3 runs 16 residues. Germline CDR1 reads SNHLY; CDR2 reads FYNNEI. Here the CDR3 DNA reads TGTGCCAGCAGTGAGGGGACAGGGAAGTACCAAGAGACCCAGTACTTC. It specifies CASSEGTGKYQETQYF.

V is TRBV6-4 and J is TRBJ2-1, with D maybe TRBD1 (5 bases). Germline V gene lookup returns CDR1 MRHNA and CDR2 SNTAGT. V lost 4 bases and J 2 bases, leaving 12 bases between the germline ends. The CDR3 loop spans 15 amino acids. The CDR3 region is CASSAERGPYNEQFF. The CDR3 DNA reads as TGTGCCAGCAGTGCAGAAAGGGGTCCCTACAATGAGCAGTTCTTC.

The V gene is TRBV5-6, the J gene TRBJ2-1, with 8 bases aligning to TRBD1. This CDR3 contains 16 residues. With 4 bases clipped from V and 0 bases from J, the junction kept 6 bases outside the gene matches. CDR1 and CDR2 from the germline V gene are SGHDT and YYEEEE. The CDR3 spells CASSRGTGSSYNEQFF. DNA of the CDR3: TGTGCCAGCAGCAGAGGGACAGGTAGCTCCTACAATGAGCAGTTCTTC.

The rearrangement uses TRBV7-9 and TRBJ1-6, with D maybe TRBD1 (6 bases). The CDR3 consists of 14 residues. The germline V and J ends were trimmed by 5 bases and 7 bases, with 12 bases remaining between them. The germline V gene encodes CDR1 SEHNR and CDR2 FQNEAQ (reference sequence). In DNA, the CDR3 is TGTGCCAGCAGCCCAGGGGCCTCCAATTCACCCCTCCACTTT. Amino acid sequence: CASSPGASNSPLHF.

The V call is TRBV15, the J call TRBJ2-2; the match to TRBD2 covers 8 bases. J lost 0 bases, V lost 5 bases, and 5 bases had no gene match. The CDR3 has 16 amino acids. Germline CDR1 reads LNHNV; CDR2 reads YYDKDF (reference sequence). The CDR3 DNA reads TGTGCCACCAGCGGAACTAGCGGCGCGAACACCGGGGAGCTGTTTTTT. Its protein product is CATSGTSGANTGELFF.

This clone has only a few counts. The CDR3 nucleotides are TGTGCCAGCAGTGAAGCAGGGGTAAGAGCTGAAGCTTTCTTT. Translated: CASSEAGVRAEAFF. The rearrangement links TRBV2 to TRBJ1-1; maybe TRBD1 (5 bases). Germline lookup yields CDR1 SNHLY and CDR2 FYNNEI. The CDR3 is 14 amino acids. With 0 bases removed from V and 6 bases from J, the gap between germline ends came to 11 bases.

This sequence joins TRBV19 and TRBJ2-2; TRBD1 aligns across 12 bases. The CDR3 runs 18 residues. Germline V gene data show CDR1 as LNHDA and CDR2 as SQIVND (reference sequence). The trim removed 6 bases at V and 0 bases at J, leaving 8 bases unmatched. CDR3 DNA: TGTGCCAGTAGCTCCGGGACAGGGGGCTACACGAACACCGGGGAGCTGTTTTTT. It specifies CASSSGTGGYTNTGELFF.

The J gene is TRBJ1-3, the V gene TRBV7-9; 10 positions match TRBD1. CDR3 length: 16 amino acids. CDR1 SEHNR and CDR2 FQNEAQ come from the germline V gene (reference sequence). Trimming removed 4 bases from V and 4 bases from J; junction bases left unmatched: 7. CDR3 bases: TGTGCCAGCAGCTCTCCGACAGGGGGCCGGGGAAACACCATATATTTT. Its translation: CASSSPTGGRGNTIYF.

V gene TRBV11-2 combines with J gene TRBJ1-1; D unclear. Trimming shortened V by 1 base and J by 6 bases, and 6 bases separated the two germline ends. Germline loops: CDR1 SGHAT, CDR2 FQNNGV. The CDR3 runs to 12 residues. The CDR3 DNA follows: TGTGCCAGCAGCTTAGGGTCGGCTGAAGCTTTCTTT. Protein: CASSLGSAEAFF.